A selection of T cell receptor beta chains follows, all from one sample in a study of blood T cell repertoires in COVID-19. Clones were sequenced by immunoSEQ multiplex PCR, and TCRdb holds only the in-frame ones, with some missing. The data contain more than 300,000 clones, more than 75% of them singletons. The sequencing input was PBMCs or T cells enriched from blood (not recorded which). The receptors stem from a woman aged 18-30 years who had recovered from COVID-19. CDR3s leave out the opening cysteine and the closing phenylalanine or tryptophan. D genes are given only for firm matches. The size of a clone is reported for some rows only, either as once, few or many, or as a class for expanded clones.

>-|TRBV7-9|TRBJ1-2|-
ASSRVGSYGYT
>-|TRBV6-6|TRBJ1-6|-
ASSYSKGLPTLH
>-|TRBV5-1|TRBJ1-2|TRBD1
ASSPPRDSRKIVNYGYT
>-|TRBV6-4|TRBJ2-2|TRBD2
ASSGTSGGASTGELF
>-|TRBV6-5|TRBJ2-1|TRBD2
AGTGLAGDEQF
>-|TRBV4-1|TRBJ2-1|TRBD2
ASSRRGTSGGPHEQF
>-|TRBV7-3|TRBJ1-3|-
ASSPHGGLSGNTIY
>-|TRBV7-9|TRBJ1-6|TRBD1
ASSTTGTGNSPLH
>-|TRBV2|TRBJ1-2|-
ASSDRAYGYT
>-|TRBV7-5|TRBJ1-1|-
ARSLARGNTEAF
>-|TRBV19|TRBJ1-5|TRBD1
ASSSRGSLSNQPQH
>-|TRBV18|TRBJ2-5|TRBD2
ASSPPGLAGGQETQY
>few|TRBV5-1|TRBJ1-2|-
ASSFSSYGYT
>-|TRBV4-3|TRBJ2-7|TRBD2
ASSQDQLGLAGGSYEQY
>-|TRBV15|TRBJ1-1|-
ATTPPGGSLFQAF
>-|TRBV14|TRBJ1-6|-
ASSQRIQGGRVGSPLH
>-|TRBV27|TRBJ2-5|TRBD2
ASSLSGGRGETQY
>once|TRBV7-2|TRBJ1-2|-
ASSLQLRQPPYGYT
>-|TRBV28|TRBJ1-5|-
ASSLSSYKGLNQPQH
>-|TRBV19|TRBJ1-1|-
ASIPGEAF
>-|TRBV7-9|TRBJ2-3|TRBD1
ASSFWDRGADTQY
>-|TRBV6-5|TRBJ2-1|-
ASSGQTYNEQF
>once|TRBV19|TRBJ2-6|-
ASSLPLLDSANVLT
>-|TRBV19|TRBJ2-2|TRBD1
ASSIGPGQPNTGELF
>once|TRBV5-6|TRBJ1-6|-
ASSSHTESSYNSPLH
>-|TRBV9|TRBJ2-1|TRBD2
ASSLRTLTSGERNEQF
>few|TRBV3-1/TRBV3-2|TRBJ2-1|-
ASSQEGSRYNEQF
>-|TRBV5-1|TRBJ2-7|-
ASSLVYGAAAYEQY
>once|TRBV19|TRBJ1-4|TRBD1
ASSIADRTGDREEKLF